This T cell receptor beta chain stems from a study of control samples from healthy donors and cancer patients (TCRdb year 2020). V drops 4 bases and J drops 2 bases, leaving 11 bases in between. The germline V gene (reference sequence) supplies CDR1 LNHDA and CDR2 SQIVND. From the cysteine up to the phenylalanine, the CDR3 has a length of 15 residues. Only the CDR3 part of the read is kept: 45 bases, read in frame from the first base. The method behind the library was the immunoSEQ multiplex PCR assay. TCRdb carries this immuneACCESS record with in-frame sequences only. Its versions omit some clonotypes, under half of them owing to an unresolved V gene in the studies checked, with the rest unexplained. In this sample the table shows tens of thousands of clones, around 90% of which occur a single time. 13% of the sample is taken by the ten largest. Of note for this clone: It lacks a known antigen. No base quality values were provided; no much bigger clone lies one nucleotide off.

Sequencing used PBMCs. This clonotype was obtained from a man aged 45-65 years with lung cancer. The receptor chain draws on TRBV19 and TRBJ2-2; the D gene is not confidently resolved. The nucleotides read TGTGCCAGTAGTAAGGGCCAGCACAACACCGGGGAGCTGTTTTTT. It translates to CASSKGQHNTGELFF.